This is a list of T cell receptor beta chains from one sample in a study of molecular identifiers for immune sequencing clone quantification. MiXCR was run by TCRdb on the PCR reads, yielding one entry per CDR3 protein. The profile shows 600,000 to 650,000 distinct CDR3 sequences, about 20% of them singletons. Sample: naive CD8+ T cells from blood, with Jurkat cell RNA spiked in. These receptors were taken from a human donor in good health. Some libraries in this study had Jurkat cell RNA spiked in. Both conserved end residues are part of each CDR3. Fields, in order: D gene, J gene, clone size, CDR3 length, V gene, CDR3 DNA, CDR3 protein. The D gene is left open where the match is weak. Clone size appears in some rows only: once, few, many, or a class for an expanded clone.

>.|TRBJ2-7|few|13|TRBV11-2
TGTGCCAGCAGCTTAATCGCAGAATACGAGCAGTACTTC
CASSLIAEYEQYF
>.|TRBJ2-2|many|15|TRBV9
TGTGCCAGCAGCCCTGGGGGAGAGCACACCGGGGAGCTGTTTTTT
CASSPGGEHTGELFF
>TRBD2|TRBJ2-3|.|22|TRBV7-9
TGTGCCAGCAGCGGTACCCTGGCCGGGGGGGGGACCTCCGAGAAAGATACAGATACGCAGTATTTT
CASSGTLAGGGTSEKDTDTQYF
>.|TRBJ2-5|many|13|TRBV20-1
TGCAGTGCTGCAGGGACATTACAAGAGACCCAGTACTTC
CSAAGTLQETQYF
>TRBD2|TRBJ2-1|.|14|TRBV20-1
TGCAGTGCTAGCGCGGGGGGGCCCTCCAATGAGCAGTTCTTC
CSASAGGPSNEQFF
>TRBD2|TRBJ2-7|many|15|TRBV20-1
TGCAGTGCTAGAGAGTGGACTAGCGGGGGCAACGAGCAGTACTTC
CSAREWTSGGNEQYF
>TRBD1|TRBJ2-3|many|14|TRBV6-5
TGTGCCAGCACTGACAGGGCTAGCACAGATACGCAGTATTTT
CASTDRASTDTQYF
>.|TRBJ1-1|many|14|TRBV4-3
TGCGCCAGCAGCCAAGATTCGGAGGTGACTGAAGCTTTCTTT
CASSQDSEVTEAFF
>.|TRBJ1-5|many|14|TRBV24-1
TGTGCCACCAGTGAGTCAAGTTTCAATCAGCCCCAGCATTTT
CATSESSFNQPQHF
>.|TRBJ2-3|many|16|TRBV7-9
TGTGCCAGCAGCCCGCCCCAGACCATCCCCGCAGATACGCAGTATTTT
CASSPPQTIPADTQYF
>.|TRBJ1-2|.|15|TRBV20-1
TGCAGTGCTAGGGACGAAGACGGGGGGGGGTATGGCTACACCTTC
CSARDEDGGGYGYTF
>.|TRBJ1-1|many|16|TRBV4-1
TGCGCCAGCAGCCAAGTCGGGGAGGGGTTAGACACTGAAGCTTTCTTT
CASSQVGEGLDTEAFF
>.|TRBJ2-2|.|14|TRBV7-3
TGTGCCAGCAGCCTAACTCTGAACACCGGGGAGCTGTTTTTT
CASSLTLNTGELFF
>TRBD2|TRBJ2-4|many|16|TRBV11-2
TGTGCCAGCAGCTTAGATCAAACTAGCGGGGGAAACATTCAGTACTTC
CASSLDQTSGGNIQYF
>.|TRBJ2-7|many|15|TRBV4-2
TGTGCCAGCAGCCAAGTCGGGGGTACCTCCTACGAGCAGTACTTC
CASSQVGGTSYEQYF
>TRBD2|TRBJ2-3|.|15|TRBV30
TGTGCCTGGAGTCGGACTAGCGGGACCACAGATACGCAGTATTTT
CAWSRTSGTTDTQYF
>TRBD2|TRBJ2-1|.|15|TRBV7-8
TGTGCCAGCAGCCCAAGCGGGAGCTTTTTCAATGAGCAGTTCTTC
CASSPSGSFFNEQFF
>.|TRBJ2-7|many|10|TRBV18
TGTGCCAGCCCGACTTGGGAGCAGTACTTC
CASPTWEQYF
>.|TRBJ2-7|many|14|TRBV6-5
TGTGCCAGCAGTTACGGTCCGGGGGACTACGAGCAGTACTTC
CASSYGPGDYEQYF
>TRBD1|TRBJ2-3|many|18|TRBV6-2/TRBV6-3
TGTGCCAGCAGTGACAGGGTCCTTTCCTTAGGGAAAAAAGATACGCAGTATTTT
CASSDRVLSLGKKDTQYF